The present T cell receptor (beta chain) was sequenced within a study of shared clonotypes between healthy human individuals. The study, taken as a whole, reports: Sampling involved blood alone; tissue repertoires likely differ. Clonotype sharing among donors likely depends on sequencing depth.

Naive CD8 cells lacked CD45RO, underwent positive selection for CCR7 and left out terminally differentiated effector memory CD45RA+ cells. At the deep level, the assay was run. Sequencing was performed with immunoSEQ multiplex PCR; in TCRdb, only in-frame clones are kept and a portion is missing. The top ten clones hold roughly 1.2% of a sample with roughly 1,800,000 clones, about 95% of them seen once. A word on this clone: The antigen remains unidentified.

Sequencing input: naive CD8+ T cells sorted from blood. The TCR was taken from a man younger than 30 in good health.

CDR3 nucleotides: TGTGCCAGCAGTATTCGACAGGGGGATACTGAAGCTTTCTTT. Translation gives CASSIRQGDTEAFF. The chain is built from TRBV27 and TRBJ1-1, with 9 bases lining up with TRBD1. Germline values: CDR1 MNHEY, CDR2 SMNVEV (reference sequence). CDR3 length: 14 amino acids. Trimming took 5 bases from V and 5 from J; bases not matched to a gene: 6.